The 8 T cell receptor beta chains below come from one sample, sequenced in a study of blood T cell repertoires in COVID-19. Clones were read by immunoSEQ multiplex PCR, and TCRdb kept only the in-frame ones, dropping some. The sample includes 130,000 to 150,000 clones, roughly 84% seen only once; the top ten take roughly 5.5%. The sequenced material came from PBMCs or T cells enriched from blood (not recorded which). These receptors originate from a woman between 45 and 65 years old who had been exposed to COVID-19.

This rearrangement joins TRBV7-9 to TRBJ2-1; 11 bases are a match to TRBD2. This CDR3 is 15 amino acids long. Losses at the gene ends were 7 bases for V and 11 bases for J; bases not matched to a gene: 13. Per the germline V gene, CDR1 is SEHNR and CDR2 is FQNEAQ (reference sequence). CDR3 DNA: TGTGCCAGCATAACCGGGGTAGCGGGGGGGTTGAAGCAGTTCTTC. This gives the protein CASITGVAGGLKQFF.

This chain joins TRBV4-3 and TRBJ2-2; maybe TRBD1 (6 bases). The CDR3 sequence is 16 residues long. Trimming removed 3 bases from V and 1 base from J, with 12 bases in between. CDR1 is LGHNA and CDR2 is YSLEER in the germline V gene. The chain's CDR3 is CASSQSGHLNTGELFF. The CDR3, as DNA: TGCGCCAGCAGCCAGTCGGGACACCTGAACACCGGGGAGCTGTTTTTT.

V and J are TRBV18 and TRBJ1-1; unclear D gene. V lost 4 bases and J 5 bases, leaving 8 bases between the germline ends. The germline V gene has CDR1 KGHSH and CDR2 LQKENI. The CDR3 spans 12 residues. CDR3 in amino acids: CASSQVATEAFF. The CDR3 nucleotides are TGTGCCAGCTCACAAGTAGCTACTGAAGCTTTCTTT. Complete variable domain (other parts from reference TRBV18 and TRBJ1-1): NAGVMQNPRHLVRRRGQEARLRCSPMKGHSHVYWYRQLPEEGLKFMVYLQKENIIDESGMPKERFSAEFPKEGPSILRIQQVVRGDSAAYFCASSQVATEAFFGQGTRLTVV.

The CDR3 nucleotides are TGCAGCGTATGCCCAGGGACAGGGGCAACGAATGAGCAGTTCTTC. Protein: CSVCPGTGATNEQFF. The chain recombines TRBV29-1 with TRBJ2-1; 10 bases are shared with TRBD1. Germline trimming cut 6 bases from V and 7 bases from J; bases unmatched to any gene: 12. The V gene's germline CDR1 is SQVTM and CDR2 ANQGSEA. This CDR3 region has 15 residues.

The gene calls are TRBV13 and TRBJ1-1; the D gene is possibly TRBD1 (5 bases). Germline values: CDR1 PRHDT, CDR2 FYEKMQ (reference sequence). This CDR3 is built from 12 residues. Trimming pared 6 bases from V and 1 base from J, leaving 6 bases between. The CDR3 region is CASRGRNTEAFF. DNA of the CDR3: TGTGCCAGCAGGGGGCGGAACACTGAAGCTTTCTTT.

The chain is built from TRBV15 and TRBJ2-3, with a weak D call TRBD2 (5 bases). Germline lookup yields CDR1 LNHNV and CDR2 YYDKDF (reference sequence). V was shortened by 1 base and J by 5 bases, with 10 bases between the two germline ends. This CDR3 has 14 residues. In DNA, the CDR3 is TGTGCCACCAGCAGAGCGGGATTTTTAGATACGCAGTATTTT. Translation gives CATSRAGFLDTQYF. The full variable domain, completed using reference TRBV15 and TRBJ2-3, is DAMVIQNPRYQVTQFGKPVTLSCSQTLNHNVMYWYQQKSSQAPKLLFHYYDKDFNNEADTPDNFQSRRPNTSFCFLDIRSPGLGDTAMYLCATSRAGFLDTQYFGPGTRLTVL.

The chain is built from TRBV6-2 or TRBV6-3 and TRBJ1-1; perhaps TRBD1 as D (6 bases). This CDR3 is built from 15 residues. Per the germline V gene, CDR1 is MNHEY and CDR2 is SVGEGT. Trimming took 2 bases from V and 4 from J, leaving 14 bases between them. CDR3 nucleotide sequence: TGTGCCAGCAGTTACCAACAGGGATTAGGCACTGAAGCTTTCTTT. This codes for CASSYQQGLGTEAFF.

This chain uses TRBV4-2 with TRBJ1-3; no reliable D call. Deletions cut 0 bases from V and 2 bases from J, with 8 bases between. Germline V gene sequence: CDR1 LGHNA, CDR2 YNFKEQ. The CDR3 runs 15 residues. This CDR3 reads CASSQETSTGNTIYF. Here the CDR3 DNA reads TGTGCCAGCAGCCAAGAAACGTCTACTGGAAACACCATATATTTT.